Listed below are T cell receptor beta chains from one sample, sequenced in a study of shared clonotypes between healthy human individuals. Assay: immunoSEQ multiplex PCR; the TCRdb copy retains only in-frame clones and omits some. The sample comprises about 2.1 million clones, around 93% of which are singletons, and around 1.7% rests with the top ten. Input material: naive CD8+ T cells from PBMCs. These receptors all stem from a man between 18 and 35 years old in good health. Some clones in this sample may be carry-over from other donors' samples. Both conserved end residues are part of each CDR3. D genes are given only for firm matches. Clone sizes are given selectively: once, few, many, or a class where the clone is expanded.

CDR3nt: TGTGCCAGCAGCTTAGAAAGGGTCGACAGGGCTCAGCCCCAGCATTTT
CDR3aa: CASSLERVDRAQPQHF
d_gene: TRBD1
v_gene: TRBV7-8
abundance: .
j_gene: TRBJ1-5

CDR3nt: TGTGCCAGCAGTGCCCGACTCCACCGAACAGATACGCAGTATTTT
CDR3aa: CASSARLHRTDTQYF
d_gene: .
v_gene: TRBV27
abundance: once
j_gene: TRBJ2-3

CDR3nt: TGTGCCAGCAGTATAATGGATTCCCGGTACAATGAGCAGTTCTTC
CDR3aa: CASSIMDSRYNEQFF
d_gene: .
v_gene: TRBV27
abundance: .
j_gene: TRBJ2-1

CDR3nt: TGTGCCAGCAGCTTAGCACCCTCGAGACAGTCATATGGCTACACCTTC
CDR3aa: CASSLAPSRQSYGYTF
d_gene: .
v_gene: TRBV13
abundance: .
j_gene: TRBJ1-2

CDR3nt: TGCGCCAGCAGCTCCGGGACAGCTGGGGCCAACGTCCTGACTTTC
CDR3aa: CASSSGTAGANVLTF
d_gene: TRBD1
v_gene: TRBV5-1
abundance: .
j_gene: TRBJ2-6

CDR3nt: TGTGCCAGCAGCTTTGGGACAGGAATGAACACTGAAGCTTTCTTT
CDR3aa: CASSFGTGMNTEAFF
d_gene: TRBD1
v_gene: TRBV11-2
abundance: .
j_gene: TRBJ1-1

CDR3nt: TGCAGCGTTGAGGGCCTAGCGGGACCCGCGGTGCAAGAGACCCAGTACTTC
CDR3aa: CSVEGLAGPAVQETQYF
d_gene: TRBD2
v_gene: TRBV29-1
abundance: .
j_gene: TRBJ2-5

CDR3nt: TGTGCCAGCAGTTTATTTGGGGGGCCCTACGAGCAGTACTTC
CDR3aa: CASSLFGGPYEQYF
d_gene: .
v_gene: TRBV28
abundance: .
j_gene: TRBJ2-7

CDR3nt: TGTGCCAGCAGTTATCAGTTCGGTGGGCCCGGGGAGCTGTTTTTT
CDR3aa: CASSYQFGGPGELFF
d_gene: .
v_gene: TRBV27
abundance: .
j_gene: TRBJ2-2

CDR3nt: TGTGCCAGCAGCTTAGCCGGGCCCTCACCCTACGAGCAGTACTTC
CDR3aa: CASSLAGPSPYEQYF
d_gene: .
v_gene: TRBV7-9
abundance: .
j_gene: TRBJ2-7

CDR3nt: TGCAGCGTCCGGGACAGGGAACTAGCTAACTATGGCTACACCTTC
CDR3aa: CSVRDRELANYGYTF
d_gene: TRBD1
v_gene: TRBV29-1
abundance: .
j_gene: TRBJ1-2

CDR3nt: TGTGCCAGCAGCGAGTTTGGCGGGAGTGTCAATGAGCAGTTCTTC
CDR3aa: CASSEFGGSVNEQFF
d_gene: TRBD2
v_gene: TRBV11-1
abundance: once
j_gene: TRBJ2-1

CDR3nt: TGTGCCAGCTCACCACCGGAGAACACCATATATTTT
CDR3aa: CASSPPENTIYF
d_gene: .
v_gene: TRBV18
abundance: .
j_gene: TRBJ1-3

CDR3nt: TGTGCCAGCAGTTACTCGGTTGGAGGGAACACTGAAGCTTTCTTT
CDR3aa: CASSYSVGGNTEAFF
d_gene: .
v_gene: TRBV6-5
abundance: .
j_gene: TRBJ1-1

CDR3nt: TGTGCCTCAGGACAGAACTACAATGAGCAGTTCTTC
CDR3aa: CASGQNYNEQFF
d_gene: .
v_gene: TRBV28
abundance: .
j_gene: TRBJ2-1

CDR3nt: TGTGCCAGCAGCTTGGACAGGGGGCCTAACTATGGCTACACCTTC
CDR3aa: CASSLDRGPNYGYTF
d_gene: TRBD1
v_gene: TRBV5-6
abundance: .
j_gene: TRBJ1-2

CDR3nt: TGCGCCAGCAGCCAAGATGGGGTGGGTAGTGGATTGCGTCGGCAGCCCCAGCATTTT
CDR3aa: CASSQDGVGSGLRRQPQHF
d_gene: .
v_gene: TRBV4-1
abundance: .
j_gene: TRBJ1-5

CDR3nt: TGTGCCAGCAGTTTGCGACAGGGAGGGTCCTACGAGCAGTACTTC
CDR3aa: CASSLRQGGSYEQYF
d_gene: .
v_gene: TRBV6-5
abundance: .
j_gene: TRBJ2-7

CDR3nt: TGTGCCAGCATTGGAGGCGAGACCCAGTACTTC
CDR3aa: CASIGGETQYF
d_gene: .
v_gene: TRBV6-5
abundance: .
j_gene: TRBJ2-5

CDR3nt: TGTGCCAGCAGCTTGGCCCGGGTCTACGAGCAGTATTTT
CDR3aa: CASSLARVYEQYF
d_gene: .
v_gene: TRBV5-4
abundance: .
j_gene: TRBJ2-3

CDR3nt: TGTGCCACCAGCAGAGATGCTTACGAGCAGTACTTC
CDR3aa: CATSRDAYEQYF
d_gene: .
v_gene: TRBV15
abundance: .
j_gene: TRBJ2-7

CDR3nt: TGTGCCAGCAGCTTAGGGACAGGAGCTGAAGCTTTCTTT
CDR3aa: CASSLGTGAEAFF
d_gene: TRBD1
v_gene: TRBV11-2
abundance: .
j_gene: TRBJ1-1

CDR3nt: TGTGCCAGCAGCTTGGAATCGGGGTATCGAAACATTCAGTACTTC
CDR3aa: CASSLESGYRNIQYF
d_gene: .
v_gene: TRBV5-6
abundance: .
j_gene: TRBJ2-4

CDR3nt: TGTGCCAGCAGTTTTCGCGGTAGCGGAGCCTACGAGCAGTACTTC
CDR3aa: CASSFRGSGAYEQYF
d_gene: .
v_gene: TRBV28
abundance: .
j_gene: TRBJ2-7

CDR3nt: TGTGCCAGCAGCCCCGACGGAGCTTACTTTACCTACGAGCAGTACTTC
CDR3aa: CASSPDGAYFTYEQYF
d_gene: .
v_gene: TRBV9
abundance: .
j_gene: TRBJ2-7

CDR3nt: TGCAGCGTTGAGTTTCGGGGGGCGGATGAAAAACTGTTTTTT
CDR3aa: CSVEFRGADEKLFF
d_gene: .
v_gene: TRBV29-1
abundance: .
j_gene: TRBJ1-4

CDR3nt: TGTGCCAGCACCGCCACCCCATTCACTGAAGCTTTCTTT
CDR3aa: CASTATPFTEAFF
d_gene: .
v_gene: TRBV5-6
abundance: .
j_gene: TRBJ1-1

CDR3nt: TGTGCCAGCGGCCAGGATGGCACAGATACGCAGTATTTT
CDR3aa: CASGQDGTDTQYF
d_gene: .
v_gene: TRBV7-3
abundance: .
j_gene: TRBJ2-3

CDR3nt: TGTGCCAGCAGTTTAGACCCCTACACAGATACGCAGTATTTT
CDR3aa: CASSLDPYTDTQYF
d_gene: .
v_gene: TRBV27
abundance: .
j_gene: TRBJ2-3

CDR3nt: TGTGCCAGCAGCTATGGTTTGGGGGAGGGCTGGCCCGGGGAGCTGTTTTTT
CDR3aa: CASSYGLGEGWPGELFF
d_gene: TRBD2
v_gene: TRBV5-4
abundance: .
j_gene: TRBJ2-2

CDR3nt: TGCAGCGCTGTAGCGGGAGGGCCAGATACGCAGTATTTT
CDR3aa: CSAVAGGPDTQYF
d_gene: TRBD2
v_gene: TRBV29-1
abundance: .
j_gene: TRBJ2-3

CDR3nt: TGTGCCAGCAGGACGGGAGGTTACGAATTCAATGAGCAGTTCTTC
CDR3aa: CASRTGGYEFNEQFF
d_gene: TRBD2
v_gene: TRBV7-9
abundance: .
j_gene: TRBJ2-1

CDR3nt: TGTGCCAGCCTGACAGGCCACTCCTACGAGCAGTACTTC
CDR3aa: CASLTGHSYEQYF
d_gene: .
v_gene: TRBV6-1
abundance: once
j_gene: TRBJ2-7

CDR3nt: TGTGCCAGTAGTATCCGGGGCAGGACTGAAGCTTTCTTT
CDR3aa: CASSIRGRTEAFF
d_gene: .
v_gene: TRBV19
abundance: .
j_gene: TRBJ1-1

CDR3nt: TGTGCCAGAAGCTCCCCGGAAGGGCAGTATAGCAATCAGCCCCAGCATTTT
CDR3aa: CARSSPEGQYSNQPQHF
d_gene: .
v_gene: TRBV7-5
abundance: .
j_gene: TRBJ1-5

CDR3nt: TGTGCCAGCAGCCCCGGCACAGCTTCCCCCTCCTACGAGCAGTACTTC
CDR3aa: CASSPGTASPSYEQYF
d_gene: .
v_gene: TRBV11-1
abundance: .
j_gene: TRBJ2-7

CDR3nt: TGTGCCAGTGGCGATCTGGGGGCTTTCTTT
CDR3aa: CASGDLGAFF
d_gene: .
v_gene: TRBV19
abundance: .
j_gene: TRBJ1-1

CDR3nt: TGTGCCAGCAGTTACCAATCACAGGGTCCCGAGCAGTACTTC
CDR3aa: CASSYQSQGPEQYF
d_gene: .
v_gene: TRBV6-6
abundance: once
j_gene: TRBJ2-7

CDR3nt: TGTGCCAGCAGCCGAGGGGACCCCGTGACAGATACGCAGTATTTT
CDR3aa: CASSRGDPVTDTQYF
d_gene: .
v_gene: TRBV7-9
abundance: .
j_gene: TRBJ2-3

CDR3nt: TGTGCCAGCAGCTTAGGCCTAGCGGAGGGGACCGGGGAGCTGTTTTTT
CDR3aa: CASSLGLAEGTGELFF
d_gene: TRBD2
v_gene: TRBV7-9
abundance: .
j_gene: TRBJ2-2

CDR3nt: TGTGCCAGCAGCTTGAGGGGCTACGAGCAGTACTTC
CDR3aa: CASSLRGYEQYF
d_gene: .
v_gene: TRBV5-4
abundance: .
j_gene: TRBJ2-7

CDR3nt: TGCGCCAGCAGCCATGAAGGACTAGCGGGAACAGATACGCAGTATTTT
CDR3aa: CASSHEGLAGTDTQYF
d_gene: TRBD2
v_gene: TRBV4-1
abundance: .
j_gene: TRBJ2-3

CDR3nt: TGTGCCAGCAGTAGGAAGGCCGGGACAGGGTTGTACTTC
CDR3aa: CASSRKAGTGLYF
d_gene: TRBD1
v_gene: TRBV6-5
abundance: .
j_gene: TRBJ2-7

CDR3nt: TGTGCCAGCAGTCTTACAGGGATCAATGAGCAGTTCTTC
CDR3aa: CASSLTGINEQFF
d_gene: .
v_gene: TRBV27
abundance: once
j_gene: TRBJ2-1

CDR3nt: TGTGCCAGCAGCGCAAGGGGAACAGGGGGCTACGAGCAGTACTTC
CDR3aa: CASSARGTGGYEQYF
d_gene: TRBD1
v_gene: TRBV4-2
abundance: .
j_gene: TRBJ2-7

CDR3nt: TGTGCCAGTAGTACACCGGACAGTACCGGCCAAGAGACCCAGTACTTC
CDR3aa: CASSTPDSTGQETQYF
d_gene: .
v_gene: TRBV19
abundance: .
j_gene: TRBJ2-5

CDR3nt: TGTGCCAGTACCCCAATGCGCGGCGCGAGTGGCTACACCTTC
CDR3aa: CASTPMRGASGYTF
d_gene: .
v_gene: TRBV19
abundance: .
j_gene: TRBJ1-2

CDR3nt: TGCGCCAGCAGCCAAGGGCCCGAGGGTACTGAAGCTTTCTTT
CDR3aa: CASSQGPEGTEAFF
d_gene: .
v_gene: TRBV4-1
abundance: .
j_gene: TRBJ1-1

CDR3nt: TGCGCCAGCAGCTTGGCTGACAGGGACCCCCCTACTGCAGATACGCAGTATTTT
CDR3aa: CASSLADRDPPTADTQYF
d_gene: TRBD1
v_gene: TRBV5-1
abundance: .
j_gene: TRBJ2-3

CDR3nt: TGTGCCAGCAGTTTACGGGGGACTAGCGCGGAAGATACGCAGTATTTT
CDR3aa: CASSLRGTSAEDTQYF
d_gene: TRBD2
v_gene: TRBV28
abundance: .
j_gene: TRBJ2-3

CDR3nt: TGTGCCAGCAGCCCCAGACAGGAACAGAACACCGGGGAGCTGTTTTTT
CDR3aa: CASSPRQEQNTGELFF
d_gene: .
v_gene: TRBV7-2
abundance: .
j_gene: TRBJ2-2

CDR3nt: TGTGCCAGCAGTTTCATGCGGGCCGCCTACAATGAGCAGTTCTTC
CDR3aa: CASSFMRAAYNEQFF
d_gene: .
v_gene: TRBV28
abundance: .
j_gene: TRBJ2-1

CDR3nt: TGTGCCAGCAGTGAAGCGTGGCAGCCTGACAAAGGAGCTTTCTTT
CDR3aa: CASSEAWQPDKGAFF
d_gene: .
v_gene: TRBV6-1
abundance: .
j_gene: TRBJ1-1

CDR3nt: TGTGCCACCAGCAGAGATGGAGGTTTGGGCAGGGGGAACGAGCAGTACTTC
CDR3aa: CATSRDGGLGRGNEQYF
d_gene: TRBD1
v_gene: TRBV15
abundance: once
j_gene: TRBJ2-7

CDR3nt: TGCGCCAGCAGCCAAGGTCGCACAGTACCCTACGAGCAGTACTTC
CDR3aa: CASSQGRTVPYEQYF
d_gene: .
v_gene: TRBV4-3
abundance: .
j_gene: TRBJ2-7

CDR3nt: TGTGCCAGCAGCTTGGAAACAGCAACTAATGAAAAACTGTTTTTT
CDR3aa: CASSLETATNEKLFF
d_gene: .
v_gene: TRBV7-3
abundance: .
j_gene: TRBJ1-4

CDR3nt: TGTGCCAGCAGTTCCCCGGGACAGGGTTACAATGAGCAGTTCTTC
CDR3aa: CASSSPGQGYNEQFF
d_gene: TRBD1
v_gene: TRBV28
abundance: .
j_gene: TRBJ2-1